This TCR beta chain comes out of a study of molecular identifiers for immune sequencing clone quantification. About the research overall: Four of five splits of RNA from about 20,000 or 100,000 naive CD8 cells were sequenced in replicates. Whole-study results and caveats: Clonotypes topping 20 RNA copies carried over 98% of effector molecules but under 1% of naive ones. Detecting spiked Jurkat TCR RNA from one cell among 950,000 to 1,000,000 naive cells was reportedly possible.

Sorting defined naive CD8 T cells as CD8+CD4-CCR7+CD45RA+. The CDR3 covers 16 residues. The ends were cut back, 2 bases at V and 3 bases at J, with 17 bases in the middle. CDR1 and CDR2 (germline): LNHDA, SQIVND (reference sequence). Of note for this clonotype: Its antigen is not identified.

TCRdb re-called the PCR reads through MiXCR, storing one row per CDR3 protein. The data contain about 640,000 distinct CDR3 sequences, 20% of them singletons. The receptor was isolated from a human donor in good health. Some libraries in this study had Jurkat cell RNA spiked in. Input material: naive CD8+ T cells from blood, with Jurkat cell RNA spiked in. The subset is: FACS-sorted CD8+CD4-CCR7+CD45RA+ naive T cells. The V gene is TRBV19, the J gene TRBJ2-7; D may be TRBD1 or TRBD2 (5 bases each). CDR3 amino acids: CASSISIGTSDYEQYF. The CDR3 region has the DNA TGTGCCAGTAGTATATCGATAGGGACGAGCGACTACGAGCAGTACTTC.